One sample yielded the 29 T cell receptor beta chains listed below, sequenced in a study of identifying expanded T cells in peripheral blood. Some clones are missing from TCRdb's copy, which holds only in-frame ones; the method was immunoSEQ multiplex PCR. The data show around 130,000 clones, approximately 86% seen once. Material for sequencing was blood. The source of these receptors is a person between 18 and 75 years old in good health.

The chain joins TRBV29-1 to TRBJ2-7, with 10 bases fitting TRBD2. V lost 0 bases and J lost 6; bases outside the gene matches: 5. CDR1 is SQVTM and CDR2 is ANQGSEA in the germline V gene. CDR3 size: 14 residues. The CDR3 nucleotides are TGCAGCGTTGAAGATAAGGGACTAGCGAGCGAGCAGTACTTC. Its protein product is CSVEDKGLASEQYF.

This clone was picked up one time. The CDR3 DNA reads as TGTGCCAGCAGTGTTGGGACCTACAGGTCTGGAAACACCATATATTTT. This sequence encodes CASSVGTYRSGNTIYF. The chain combines TRBV2 with TRBJ1-3, with D maybe TRBD1 (5 bases). CDR1 is SNHLY and CDR2 is FYNNEI in the germline V gene. CDR3 size: 16 residues. Deletions cut 4 bases from V and 1 base from J, with 14 bases between.

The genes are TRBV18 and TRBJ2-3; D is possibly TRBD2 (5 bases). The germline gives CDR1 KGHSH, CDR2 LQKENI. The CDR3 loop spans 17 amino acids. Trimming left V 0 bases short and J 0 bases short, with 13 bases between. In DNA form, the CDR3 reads TGTGCCAGCTCACCACCCTTGGTGGGAGCGAGCACAGATACGCAGTATTTT. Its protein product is CASSPPLVGASTDTQYF.

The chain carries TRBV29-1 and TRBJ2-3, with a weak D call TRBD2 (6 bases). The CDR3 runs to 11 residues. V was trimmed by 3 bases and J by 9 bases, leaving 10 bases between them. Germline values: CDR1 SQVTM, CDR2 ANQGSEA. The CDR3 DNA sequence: TGCAGCGTTGACACCGGAGGGACGCAGTATTTT. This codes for CSVDTGGTQYF.

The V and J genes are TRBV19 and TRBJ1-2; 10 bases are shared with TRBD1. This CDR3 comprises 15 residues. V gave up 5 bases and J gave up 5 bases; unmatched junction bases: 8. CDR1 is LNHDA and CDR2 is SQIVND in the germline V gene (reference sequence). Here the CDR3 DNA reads TGTGCCAGTAGTGGGACCGGGACAGGGGATTATGGCTACACCTTC. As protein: CASSGTGTGDYGYTF.

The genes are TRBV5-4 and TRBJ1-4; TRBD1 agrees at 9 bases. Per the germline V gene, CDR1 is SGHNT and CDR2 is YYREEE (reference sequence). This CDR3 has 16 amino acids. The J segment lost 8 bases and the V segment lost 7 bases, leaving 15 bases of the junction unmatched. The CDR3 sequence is CASHRGPGQGVEKLFF. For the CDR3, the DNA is TGTGCCAGCCACCGAGGACCGGGACAGGGTGTAGAAAAACTGTTTTTT. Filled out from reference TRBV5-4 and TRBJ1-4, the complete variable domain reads ETGVTQSPTHLIKTRGQQVTLRCSSQSGHNTVSWYQQALGQGPQFIFQYYREEENGRGNFPPRFSGLQFPNYSSELNVNALELDDSALYLCASHRGPGQGVEKLFFGSGTQLSVL.

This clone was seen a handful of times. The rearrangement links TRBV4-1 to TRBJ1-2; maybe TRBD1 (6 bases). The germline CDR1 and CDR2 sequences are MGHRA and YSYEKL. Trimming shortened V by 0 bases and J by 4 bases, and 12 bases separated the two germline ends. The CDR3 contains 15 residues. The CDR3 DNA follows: TGCGCCAGCAGCCAAGATTTTGCAGGGGTCTATGGCTACACCTTC. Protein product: CASSQDFAGVYGYTF.

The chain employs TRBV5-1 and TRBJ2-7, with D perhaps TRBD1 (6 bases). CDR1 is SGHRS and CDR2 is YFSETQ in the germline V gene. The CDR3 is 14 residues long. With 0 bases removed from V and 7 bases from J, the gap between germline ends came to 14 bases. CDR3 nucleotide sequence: TGCGCCAGCAGCTTGGGAACAGGGACGAGTGAGCAGTACTTC. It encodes CASSLGTGTSEQYF.

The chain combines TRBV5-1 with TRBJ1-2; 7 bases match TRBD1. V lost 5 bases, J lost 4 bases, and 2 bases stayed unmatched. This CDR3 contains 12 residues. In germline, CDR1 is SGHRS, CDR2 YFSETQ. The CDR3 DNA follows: TGCGCCAGCAGGCAGGGGGTCTATGGCTACACCTTC. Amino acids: CASRQGVYGYTF.

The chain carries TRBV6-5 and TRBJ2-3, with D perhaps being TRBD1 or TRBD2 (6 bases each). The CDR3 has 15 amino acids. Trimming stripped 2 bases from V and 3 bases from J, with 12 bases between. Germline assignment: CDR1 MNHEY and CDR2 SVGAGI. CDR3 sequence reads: CASSYDGGATDTQYF. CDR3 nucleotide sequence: TGTGCCAGCAGTTACGACGGGGGCGCAACAGATACGCAGTATTTT.

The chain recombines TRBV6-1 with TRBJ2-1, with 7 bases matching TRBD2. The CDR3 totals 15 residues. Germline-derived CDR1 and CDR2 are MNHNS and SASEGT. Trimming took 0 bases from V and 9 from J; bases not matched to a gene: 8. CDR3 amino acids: CASSEATAGSIEQFF. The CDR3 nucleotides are TGTGCCAGCAGTGAAGCTACAGCGGGATCGATTGAGCAGTTCTTC.

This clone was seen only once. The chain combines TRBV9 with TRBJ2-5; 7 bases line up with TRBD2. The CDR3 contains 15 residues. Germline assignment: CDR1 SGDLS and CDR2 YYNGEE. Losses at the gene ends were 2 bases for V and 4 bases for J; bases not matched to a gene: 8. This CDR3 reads CASSVGLRQSETQYF. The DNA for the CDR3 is TGTGCCAGCAGCGTGGGACTACGGCAATCAGAGACCCAGTACTTC. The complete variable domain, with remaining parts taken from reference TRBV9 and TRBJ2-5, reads DSGVTQTPKHLITATGQRVTLRCSPRSGDLSVYWYQQSLDQGLQFLIQYYNGEERAKGNILERFSAQQFPDLHSELNLSSLELGDSALYFCASSVGLRQSETQYFGPGTRLLVL.

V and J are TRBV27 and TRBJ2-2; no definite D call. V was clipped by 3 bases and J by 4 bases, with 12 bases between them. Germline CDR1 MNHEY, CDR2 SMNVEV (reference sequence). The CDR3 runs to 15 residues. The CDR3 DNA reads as TGTGCCAGCAGTTTCACCGGACGGGCCACCGGGGAGCTGTTTTTT. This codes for CASSFTGRATGELFF.

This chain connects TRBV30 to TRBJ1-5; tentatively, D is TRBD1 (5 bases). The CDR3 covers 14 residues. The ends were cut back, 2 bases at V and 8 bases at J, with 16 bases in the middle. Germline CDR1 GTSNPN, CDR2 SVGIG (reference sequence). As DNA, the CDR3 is TGTGCCTGGAGTCTTGGTGGGGGAATGGAGCCCCAGCATTTT. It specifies CAWSLGGGMEPQHF. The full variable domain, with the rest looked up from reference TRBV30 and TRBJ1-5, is SQTIHQWPATLVQPVGSPLSLECTVEGTSNPNLYWYRQAAGRGLQLLFYSVGIGQISSEVPQNLSASRPQDRQFILSSKKLLLSDSGFYLCAWSLGGGMEPQHFGDGTRLSIL.

The CDR3 is CASRQSPSYEQYF. The CDR3 nucleotides read TGTGCCAGTCGACAGTCACCCTCCTACGAGCAGTACTTC. This rearrangement joins TRBV19 to TRBJ2-7; a weak D match, TRBD1 (5 bases). Germline CDR1 is LNHDA and CDR2 is SQIVND (reference sequence). The V end lost 8 bases, the J end lost 0 bases, and 11 bases lay between the germline ends. This CDR3 comprises 13 residues. Combining the CDR3 with reference TRBV19 and TRBJ2-7 gives the whole variable domain DGGITQSPKYLFRKEGQNVTLSCEQNLNHDAMYWYRQDPGQGLRLIYYSQIVNDFQKGDIAEGYSVSREKKESFPLTVTSAQKNPTAFYLCASRQSPSYEQYFGPGTRLTVT.

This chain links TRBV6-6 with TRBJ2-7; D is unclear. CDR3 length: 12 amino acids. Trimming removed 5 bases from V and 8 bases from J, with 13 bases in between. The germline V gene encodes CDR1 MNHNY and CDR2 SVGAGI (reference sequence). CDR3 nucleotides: TGTGCCAGCAGTCCCTCCTCCGAAAAGCAGTACTTC. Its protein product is CASSPSSEKQYF.

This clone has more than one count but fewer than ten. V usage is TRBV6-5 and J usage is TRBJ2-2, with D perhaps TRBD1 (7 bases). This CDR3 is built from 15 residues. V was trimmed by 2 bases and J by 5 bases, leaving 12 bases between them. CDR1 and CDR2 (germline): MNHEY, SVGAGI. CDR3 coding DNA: TGTGCCAGCAGTTACCGACAGGGAGGTACCGGGGAGCTGTTTTTT. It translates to CASSYRQGGTGELFF.

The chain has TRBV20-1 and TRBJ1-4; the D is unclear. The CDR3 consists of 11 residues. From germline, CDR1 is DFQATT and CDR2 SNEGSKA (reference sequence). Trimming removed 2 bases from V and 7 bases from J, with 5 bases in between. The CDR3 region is CSARISEKLFF. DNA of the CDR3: TGCAGTGCTAGAATCAGTGAAAAACTGTTTTTT.

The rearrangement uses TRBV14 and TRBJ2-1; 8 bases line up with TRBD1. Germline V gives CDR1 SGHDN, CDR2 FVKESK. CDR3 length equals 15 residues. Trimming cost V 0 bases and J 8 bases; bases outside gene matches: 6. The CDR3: CASSQDRTGNYEQFF. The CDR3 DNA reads TGTGCCAGCAGCCAAGACCGGACAGGGAACTATGAGCAGTTCTTC.

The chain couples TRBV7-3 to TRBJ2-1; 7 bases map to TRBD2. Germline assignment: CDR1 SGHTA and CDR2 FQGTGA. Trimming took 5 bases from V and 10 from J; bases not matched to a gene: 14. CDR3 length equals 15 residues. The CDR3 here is CASSPGGTQYTEQFF. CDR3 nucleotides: TGTGCCAGCAGCCCCGGGGGGACCCAGTATACAGAGCAGTTCTTC. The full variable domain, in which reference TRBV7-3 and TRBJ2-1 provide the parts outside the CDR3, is GAGVSQTPSNKVTEKGKYVELRCDPISGHTALYWYRQSLGQGPEFLIYFQGTGAADDSGLPNDRFFAVRPEGSVSTLKIQRTERGDSAVYLCASSPGGTQYTEQFFGPGTRLTVL.

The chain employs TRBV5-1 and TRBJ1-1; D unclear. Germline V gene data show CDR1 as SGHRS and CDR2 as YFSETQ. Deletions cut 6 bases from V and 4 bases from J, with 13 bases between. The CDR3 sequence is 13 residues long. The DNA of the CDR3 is TGCGCCAGCAATGCGGGATCTACCACTGAAGCTTTCTTT. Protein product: CASNAGSTTEAFF.

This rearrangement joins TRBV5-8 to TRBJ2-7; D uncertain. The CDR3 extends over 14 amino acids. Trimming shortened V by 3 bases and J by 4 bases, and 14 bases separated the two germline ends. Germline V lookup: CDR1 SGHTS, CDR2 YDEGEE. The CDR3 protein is CASSYPDWMYEQYF. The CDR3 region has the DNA TGTGCCAGCAGCTACCCCGATTGGATGTACGAGCAGTACTTC.

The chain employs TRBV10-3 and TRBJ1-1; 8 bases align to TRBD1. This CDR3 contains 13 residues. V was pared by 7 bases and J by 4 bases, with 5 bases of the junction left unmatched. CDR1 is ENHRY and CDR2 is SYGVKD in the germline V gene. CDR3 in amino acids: CAIKGQGFTEAFF. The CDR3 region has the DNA TGTGCCATCAAAGGACAGGGTTTCACTGAAGCTTTCTTT.

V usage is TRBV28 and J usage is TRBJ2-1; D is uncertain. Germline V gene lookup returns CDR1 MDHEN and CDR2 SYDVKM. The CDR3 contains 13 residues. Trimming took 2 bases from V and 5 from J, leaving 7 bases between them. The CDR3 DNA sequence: TGTGCCAGCAGTTTAAGGCGAGACAATGAGCAGTTCTTC. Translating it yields CASSLRRDNEQFF.

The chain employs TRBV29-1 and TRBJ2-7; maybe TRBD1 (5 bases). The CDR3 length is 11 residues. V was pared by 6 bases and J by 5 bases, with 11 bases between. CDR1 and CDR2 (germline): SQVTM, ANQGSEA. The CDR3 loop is CSVGQGDEQYF. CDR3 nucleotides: TGCAGCGTGGGCCAGGGTGACGAGCAGTACTTC.

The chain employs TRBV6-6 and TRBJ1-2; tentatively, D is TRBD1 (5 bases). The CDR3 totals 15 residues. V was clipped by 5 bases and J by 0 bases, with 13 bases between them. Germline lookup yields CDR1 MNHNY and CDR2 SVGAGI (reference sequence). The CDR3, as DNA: TGTGCCAGCAGTCCGCGACAGAAGGCTAACTATGGCTACACCTTC. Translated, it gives CASSPRQKANYGYTF.

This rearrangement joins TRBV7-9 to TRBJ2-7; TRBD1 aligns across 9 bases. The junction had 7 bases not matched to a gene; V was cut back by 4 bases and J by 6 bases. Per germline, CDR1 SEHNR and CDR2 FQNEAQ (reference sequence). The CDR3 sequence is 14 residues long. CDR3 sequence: CASSSGTGLAEQYF. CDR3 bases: TGTGCCAGCAGCTCCGGGACAGGGCTAGCCGAGCAGTACTTC.

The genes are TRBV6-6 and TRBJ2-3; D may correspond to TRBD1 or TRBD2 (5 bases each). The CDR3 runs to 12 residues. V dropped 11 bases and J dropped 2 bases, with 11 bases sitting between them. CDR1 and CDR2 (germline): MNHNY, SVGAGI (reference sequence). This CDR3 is CASGTYTDTQYF. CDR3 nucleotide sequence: TGTGCCTCAGGGACGTACACAGATACGCAGTATTTT.

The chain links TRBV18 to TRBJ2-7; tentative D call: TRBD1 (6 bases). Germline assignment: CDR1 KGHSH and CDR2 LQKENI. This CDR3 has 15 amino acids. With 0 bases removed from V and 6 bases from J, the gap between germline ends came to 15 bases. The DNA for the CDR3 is TGTGCCAGCTCACCACCGATCAGCCACAGGGCCGAGCAGTACTTC. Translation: CASSPPISHRAEQYF.